The 13 T cell receptor beta chains listed next were all sequenced from one sample in a study of blood T cells in healthy people across ages (dated by TCRdb to the mid-2010s). Libraries came from 5' RACE. Data came from an Illumina HiSeq 2500. A second PCR of 7 to 11 cycles was performed with a sample-barcoded 5' primer and a J-beta primer mix. TCRdb's own reprocessing of the public reads used fastp at Q25 and MiXCR and kept productive beta chains. Every CDR3 protein is listed once, alongside the most common genes and DNA of its rows. This sample lists hundreds of thousands of distinct CDR3 sequences; 45% to 50% were detected once. The ten largest clonotypes hold under 35% of the sample. The sample taken for sequencing was blood. The receptors here all came from a woman aged 60-75 years in good health.

The V call is TRBV4-1, the J call TRBJ1-1, with a possible D match to TRBD1 (5 bases). The CDR3 loop spans 22 amino acids. Trimming cost V 0 bases and J 8 bases, with 37 bases left between them. Germline CDR1 MGHRA, CDR2 YSYEKL. CDR3 nucleotide sequence: TGCGCCAGCAGCCAAGAGATAGGGCAGGGCGGGCTTTTAGGGCCCGGAGGAAGGGAAGCTTTCTTT. Residues: CASSQEIGQGGLLGPGGREAFF.

This clonotype was seen only a few times. The rearrangement joins TRBV29-1 to TRBJ1-4, with a possible D match to TRBD1 (5 bases). Trimming left V 4 bases short and J 7 bases short, with 13 bases between. The germline gives CDR1 SQVTM, CDR2 ANQGSEA. This CDR3 is built from 13 residues. The chain's CDR3 is CSVVGEMGEKLFF. The CDR3 coding sequence is TGCAGCGTTGTAGGGGAGATGGGTGAAAAACTGTTTTTT.

This clonotype has just a few counts. V and J are TRBV20-1 and TRBJ2-1, with 10 bases matching TRBD2. The ends lost 2 bases at V and 7 bases at J; junction bases unmatched: 8. The germline V gene encodes CDR1 DFQATT and CDR2 SNEGSKA (reference sequence). The CDR3 is made up of 15 amino acids. The CDR3 is CSARRSSGSGNEQFF. The CDR3 DNA reads TGCAGTGCTAGAAGGTCTAGCGGGAGTGGAAATGAGCAGTTCTTC.

The table lists this clonotype with a few counts. V is TRBV12-3 or TRBV12-4 and J is TRBJ2-1; D remains ambiguous. The CDR3 runs 15 residues. Between the trimmed V and J ends, which lost 5 bases and 7 bases, there was a span of 18 bases. CDR3 in amino acids: CASSHRTRGWNEQFF. The CDR3 DNA is TGTGCCAGCAGTCACCGGACCCGCGGATGGAATGAGCAGTTCTTC.

The chain uses TRBV28 and TRBJ2-7; TRBD1 matches at 9 bases. Trimming cost V 3 bases and J 6 bases; bases outside gene matches: 6. Germline V gives CDR1 MDHEN, CDR2 SYDVKM. The CDR3 consists of 14 residues. CDR3 nucleotide sequence: TGTGCCAGCAGTTTGGGGACAGGGAGGCGCGAGCAGTACTTC. Translation gives CASSLGTGRREQYF.

A few counts support this clonotype. The gene calls are TRBV28 and TRBJ2-1; 9 bases are a match to TRBD2. The trim removed 8 bases at V and 2 bases at J, leaving 10 bases unmatched. The CDR3 length is 16 residues. Germline CDR1 reads MDHEN; CDR2 reads SYDVKM. Here the CDR3 reads CASRSGSGGPYNEQFF. The CDR3, as DNA: TGTGCCAGCCGGTCGGGTAGCGGGGGACCCTACAATGAGCAGTTCTTC. The whole variable domain, remainder taken from reference TRBV28 and TRBJ2-1, is DVKVTQSSRYLVKRTGEKVFLECVQDMDHENMFWYRQDPGLGLRLIYFSYDVKMKEKGDIPEGYSVSREKKERFSLILESASTNQTSMYLCASRSGSGGPYNEQFFGPGTRLTVL.

The chain recombines TRBV5-1 with TRBJ2-1; TRBD2 aligns across 13 bases. Germline V CDR1 and CDR2: SGHRS, YFSETQ. CDR3 length equals 18 residues. V dropped 3 bases and J dropped 0; count of bases not matched to a gene: 6. The CDR3 spells CASSSGLAGVSSYNEQFF. The DNA for the CDR3 is TGCGCCAGCAGCTCCGGACTAGCGGGAGTAAGCTCCTACAATGAGCAGTTCTTC.

The chain couples TRBV29-1 to TRBJ2-7; tentatively, D is TRBD1 (6 bases). The CDR3 has 12 amino acids. Germline loops: CDR1 SQVTM, CDR2 ANQGSEA. V was clipped by 6 bases and J by 1 base, with 10 bases between them. The CDR3: CSVRDTSYEQYF. The CDR3 DNA sequence: TGCAGCGTCCGGGACACATCCTACGAGCAGTACTTC.

The chain combines TRBV7-2 with TRBJ1-1; no firm D call. V lost 0 bases and J 4 bases, leaving 12 bases between the germline ends. The CDR3 is made up of 15 amino acids. Germline CDR1 is SGHTA and CDR2 is FQGNSA. The CDR3 protein is CASSLAHGVTTEAFF. As DNA, the CDR3 is TGTGCCAGCAGCTTAGCGCATGGGGTGACCACTGAAGCTTTCTTT.

Notes on this clonotype: A read error may explain this, as a much larger clone is one base away. This chain uses TRBV29-1 with TRBJ2-1; D is undetermined. The CDR3 has 13 amino acids. V dropped 7 bases and J dropped 13 bases, with 23 bases sitting between them. CDR1 is SQVTM and CDR2 is ANQGSEA in the germline V gene. The CDR3 DNA reads as TGCAGCGCCGAAGGTCCAGTAGAAGAGACCCAGTTCTTC. Amino acid sequence: CSAEGPVEETQFF.

J is TRBJ2-5 and V is TRBV29-1; D might be TRBD1 or TRBD2, each matching 5 bases. The CDR3 spans 17 residues. The germline CDR1 and CDR2 sequences are SQVTM and ANQGSEA. V shed 3 bases and J shed 11 bases, with 31 bases lying between them. The CDR3 protein is CSVDSVVSGTGPNEQYF. The CDR3 region has the DNA TGCAGCGTTGATTCCGTCGTGTCAGGGACGGGCCCCAATGAGCAGTACTTC.

The chain carries TRBV6-2 or TRBV6-3 and TRBJ2-5; 12 positions agree with TRBD1. Germline trimming cut 2 bases from V and 11 bases from J; bases unmatched to any gene: 15. This CDR3 spans 17 amino acids. Germline V gene lookup returns CDR1 MNHEY and CDR2 SVGEGT. Here the CDR3 DNA reads TGTGCCAGCAGTTACCCCAGAGCCGGGACAGGGGGCAATGAGCAGTACTTC. The encoded protein is CASSYPRAGTGGNEQYF.

This clonotype was detected only once. The chain couples TRBV29-1 to TRBJ2-1; D uncertain. The J call could be wrong; TRBJ2-7 is a better fit for the DNA end. CDR3 length: 11 residues. Per germline, CDR1 SQVTM and CDR2 ANQGSEA. The CDR3 DNA sequence: TGCAGCGTTGTCAGGTACAATGAGCAGTACTTC. It is translated as CSVVRYNEQYF.